This T cell receptor beta chain was found in a study of PD-1 blockade in classical Hodgkin lymphoma. Overall study context: Once every 2 weeks, patients received intravenous nivolumab at 3 mg/kg.

TCRdb keeps only in-frame clones here, not all; method: immunoSEQ multiplex PCR. The data contain 20,000 to 25,000 clones, about four fifths of them singletons. On this clone itself: Its specificity is unknown.

Each patient's relapse followed autologous stem cell transplantation, and brentuximab vedotin exposure varied. Each best response was a complete response, a partial response or progressive disease. The J segment lost 0 bases and the V segment lost 4 bases, leaving 3 bases of the junction unmatched. This CDR3 is built from 16 residues. CDR1 is SEHNR and CDR2 is FQNEAQ in the germline V gene (reference sequence). Study-wide findings and caveats: In CD4+ cells, TCR diversity went up significantly by C4D1, but in CD8+ cells it did not. The diversity seen at baseline in complete responders resembled that of newly diagnosed patients.

This sequence joins TRBV7-9 and TRBJ1-5; 10 nucleotides agree with TRBD1. This TCR was recovered from a human donor with classical Hodgkin lymphoma. This specimen consisted of peripheral blood mononuclear cells (PBMCs), obtained before the second cycle of nivolumab. The CDR3 DNA reads as TGTGCCAGCAGCTATGGGACAGGGGTTAGCAATCAGCCCCAGCATTTT. Translation: CASSYGTGVSNQPQHF.